Shown below are 9 T cell receptor beta chains from a single sample sequenced in a study of blood T cell repertoires in COVID-19. Assay used: immunoSEQ multiplex PCR; TCRdb lists only in-frame clones, some missing. Here the sample spans 650,000 to 800,000 clones, about 87% being singletons. Material: peripheral blood. Source of these receptors: a young woman with acute or convalescent COVID-19.

This clone was observed once. The chain combines TRBV6-4 with TRBJ2-7; no clear D gene. The ends were cut back, 3 bases at V and 0 bases at J, with 6 bases in the middle. Germline V gene data show CDR1 as MRHNA and CDR2 as SNTAGT. This CDR3 spans 13 amino acids. CDR3 protein: CASSDSSSYEQYF. In DNA, the CDR3 is TGTGCCAGCAGTGATTCCAGCTCCTACGAGCAGTACTTC.

The gene calls are TRBV3-1 (or the pseudogene TRBV3-2) and TRBJ1-6; 8 bases match TRBD1. J lost 6 bases, V lost 2 bases, and 3 bases had no gene match. This CDR3 comprises 15 residues. In germline, CDR1 is LGHDT, CDR2 YNNKEL (reference sequence). This chain's CDR3 is CASSQQGARNSPLHF. The CDR3 nucleotides read TGTGCCAGCAGCCAACAGGGGGCGCGTAATTCACCCCTCCACTTT.

The rearrangement links TRBV5-4 to TRBJ1-2; 12 positions agree with TRBD1. J gave up 8 bases and V 4 bases, and 9 bases lay outside the gene matches. CDR3 size: 15 residues. Germline values: CDR1 SGHNT, CDR2 YYREEE (reference sequence). The CDR3 DNA follows: TGTGCCAGCAGCAAAGTGGGACAGGGGGCTCGGGGCTACACCTTC. Amino acid sequence: CASSKVGQGARGYTF.

The genes are TRBV27 and TRBJ1-2, with D maybe TRBD1 (6 bases). With 3 bases removed from V and 2 bases from J, the gap between germline ends came to 13 bases. Germline V gives CDR1 MNHEY, CDR2 SMNVEV (reference sequence). The CDR3 length is 15 residues. CDR3 region: CASSFGGAGNYGYTF. The DNA of the CDR3 is TGTGCCAGCAGTTTCGGGGGGGCAGGGAACTATGGCTACACCTTC.

This clone was counted once. The chain recombines TRBV12-5 with TRBJ1-1; 9 nucleotides match TRBD1. V lost 0 bases and J lost 3; bases outside the gene matches: 5. The CDR3 consists of 16 residues. Germline values: CDR1 LGHNT, CDR2 FRNRAP. CDR3 amino acids: CASGLVLYRGHTEAFF. In DNA, the CDR3 is TGTGCTAGTGGTTTGGTACTTTACAGGGGGCACACTGAAGCTTTCTTT. The variable domain in full, with the rest retrieved from reference TRBV12-5 and TRBJ1-1, is DARVTQTPRHKVTEMGQEVTMRCQPILGHNTVFWYRQTMMQGLELLAYFRNRAPLDDSGMPKDRFSAEMPDATLATLKIQPSEPRDSAVYFCASGLVLYRGHTEAFFGQGTRLTVV.

This clone is a singleton in its sample. The chain uses TRBV10-3 and TRBJ2-7; 9 bases are shared with TRBD1. The CDR3 contains 14 residues. CDR1 and CDR2 (germline): ENHRY, SYGVKD. After removal of 8 bases from V and 5 bases from J, the junction contained 10 bases not matched to a gene. CDR3 in DNA: TGTGCCATCGGGGACAGGGACGGGGACGACGAGCAGTACTTC. It encodes CAIGDRDGDDEQYF.

The genes are TRBV27 and TRBJ1-1, with 8 positions matching TRBD1. The J segment lost 4 bases and the V segment lost 5 bases, leaving 12 bases of the junction unmatched. The germline V gene encodes CDR1 MNHEY and CDR2 SMNVEV (reference sequence). This CDR3 is 16 amino acids long. CDR3 in amino acids: CASSPSQGARGTEAFF. CDR3 nucleotides: TGTGCCAGCAGTCCAAGTCAGGGGGCGCGTGGCACTGAAGCTTTCTTT.

The chain couples TRBV24-1 to TRBJ1-2, with D unresolved. The CDR3 runs to 12 residues. CDR1 and CDR2 from the germline V gene are KGHDR and SFDVKD. V lost 2 bases and J 7 bases, leaving 7 bases between the germline ends. CDR3: CATSDSGRGYTF. The CDR3 nucleotides read TGTGCCACCAGTGATTCCGGTCGTGGCTACACCTTC.

V usage is TRBV24-1 and J usage is TRBJ2-1; 7 bases align to TRBD2. This CDR3 spans 15 amino acids. Looked up from germline, CDR1 is KGHDR and CDR2 is SFDVKD. With V trimmed by 4 bases and J by 4 bases, 6 bases remained unmatched. CDR3 sequence (DNA): TGTGCCACCAGTGAGCCGGGACTACCATACAATGAGCAGTTCTTC. Encoded protein: CATSEPGLPYNEQFF.